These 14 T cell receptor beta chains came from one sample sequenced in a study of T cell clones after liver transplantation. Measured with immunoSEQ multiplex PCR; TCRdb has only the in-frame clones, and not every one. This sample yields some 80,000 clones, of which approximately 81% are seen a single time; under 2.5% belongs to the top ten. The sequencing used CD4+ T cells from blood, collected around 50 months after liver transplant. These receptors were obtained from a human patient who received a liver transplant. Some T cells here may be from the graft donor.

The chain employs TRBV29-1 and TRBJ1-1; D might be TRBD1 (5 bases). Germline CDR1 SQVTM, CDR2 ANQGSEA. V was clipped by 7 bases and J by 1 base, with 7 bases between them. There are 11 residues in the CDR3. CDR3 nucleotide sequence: TGCAGCGGGGGGGGGAACACTGAAGCTTTCTTT. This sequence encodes CSGGGNTEAFF.

This chain's CDR3 is CASAIPGQAYNEQFF. CDR3 DNA sequence: TGCGCCAGCGCAATCCCGGGACAAGCCTACAATGAGCAGTTCTTC. The chain employs TRBV5-1 and TRBJ2-1; D is perhaps TRBD1 (6 bases). There are 15 residues in the CDR3. Trimming took 7 bases from V and 2 from J, leaving 16 bases between them. The germline gives CDR1 SGHRS, CDR2 YFSETQ.

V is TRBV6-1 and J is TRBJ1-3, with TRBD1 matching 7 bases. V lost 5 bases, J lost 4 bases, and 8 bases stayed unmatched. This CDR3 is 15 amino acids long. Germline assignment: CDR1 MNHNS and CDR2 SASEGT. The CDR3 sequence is CASSILTGQGNTIYF. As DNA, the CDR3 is TGTGCCAGCAGTATTCTGACAGGGCAAGGAAACACCATATATTTT.

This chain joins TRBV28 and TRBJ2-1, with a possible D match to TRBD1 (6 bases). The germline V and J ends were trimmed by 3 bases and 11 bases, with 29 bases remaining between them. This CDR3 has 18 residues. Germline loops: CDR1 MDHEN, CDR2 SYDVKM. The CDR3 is CASSLVIRGGSFRMKQFF. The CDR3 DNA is TGTGCCAGCAGTTTGGTTATTCGAGGGGGATCCTTTCGAATGAAGCAGTTCTTC.

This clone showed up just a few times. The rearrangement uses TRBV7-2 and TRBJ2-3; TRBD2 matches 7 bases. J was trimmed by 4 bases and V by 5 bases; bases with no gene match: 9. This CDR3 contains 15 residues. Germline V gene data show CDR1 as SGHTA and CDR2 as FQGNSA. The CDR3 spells CASSPSAGRADTQYF. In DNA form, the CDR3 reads TGTGCCAGCAGCCCTTCAGCGGGGAGGGCAGATACGCAGTATTTT. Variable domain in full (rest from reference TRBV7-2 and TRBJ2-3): GAGVSQSPSNKVTEKGKDVELRCDPISGHTALYWYRQSLGQGLEFLIYFQGNSAPDKSGLPSDRFSAERTGGSVSTLTIQRTQQEDSAVYLCASSPSAGRADTQYFGPGTRLTVL.

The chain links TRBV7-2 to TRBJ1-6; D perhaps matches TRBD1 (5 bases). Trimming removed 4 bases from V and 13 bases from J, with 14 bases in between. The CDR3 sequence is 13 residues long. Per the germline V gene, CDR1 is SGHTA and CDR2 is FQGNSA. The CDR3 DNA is TGTGCCAGCAGCTCCCGGGAGGGGATCCCCCTCCACTTT. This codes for CASSSREGIPLHF.

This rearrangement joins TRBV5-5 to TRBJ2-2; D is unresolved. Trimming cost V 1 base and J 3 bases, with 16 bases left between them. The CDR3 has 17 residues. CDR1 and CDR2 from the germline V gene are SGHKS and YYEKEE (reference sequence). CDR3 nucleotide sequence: TGTGCCAGCAGCTTGAAGGTAGGCAGGTTATACACCGGGGAGCTGTTTTTT. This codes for CASSLKVGRLYTGELFF.

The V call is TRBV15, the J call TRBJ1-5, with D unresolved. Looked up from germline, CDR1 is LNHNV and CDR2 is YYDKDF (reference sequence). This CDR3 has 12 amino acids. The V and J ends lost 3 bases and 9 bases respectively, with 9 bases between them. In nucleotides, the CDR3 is TGTGCCACCAGCAGGTCCCTGCCGCCCCAGCATTTT. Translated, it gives CATSRSLPPQHF.

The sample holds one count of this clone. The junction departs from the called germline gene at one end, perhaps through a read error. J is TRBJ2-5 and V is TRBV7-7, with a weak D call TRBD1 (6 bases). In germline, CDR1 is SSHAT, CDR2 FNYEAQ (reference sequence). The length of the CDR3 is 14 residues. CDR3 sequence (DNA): TGTGCTAGCAGCTTAGTAGGGGGAGCAGAGACCCAGTACTTC. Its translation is CASSLVGGAETQYF. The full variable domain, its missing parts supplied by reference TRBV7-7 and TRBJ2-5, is GAGVSQSPRYKVTKRGQDVTLRCDPISSHATLYWYQQALGQGPEFLTYFNYEAQPDKSGLPSDRFSAERPEGSISTLTIQRTEQRDSAMYRCASSLVGGAETQYFGPGTRLLVL.

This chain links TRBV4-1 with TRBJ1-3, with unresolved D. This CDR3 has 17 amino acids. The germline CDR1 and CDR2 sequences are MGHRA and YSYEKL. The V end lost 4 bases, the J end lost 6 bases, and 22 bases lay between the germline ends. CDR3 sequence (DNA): TGCGCCAGCAGCCGGTCGAACGCCATGGGTTCTTCAAACACCATATATTTT. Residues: CASSRSNAMGSSNTIYF.

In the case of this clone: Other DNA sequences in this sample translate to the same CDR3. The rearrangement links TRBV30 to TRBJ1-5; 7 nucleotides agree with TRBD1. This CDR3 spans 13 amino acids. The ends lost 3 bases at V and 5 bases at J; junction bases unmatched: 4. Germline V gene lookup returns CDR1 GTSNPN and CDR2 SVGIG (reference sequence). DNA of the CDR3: TGTGCCTGGAGCCGGCAGGGGGATCAGCCCCAGCATTTT. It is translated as CAWSRQGDQPQHF.

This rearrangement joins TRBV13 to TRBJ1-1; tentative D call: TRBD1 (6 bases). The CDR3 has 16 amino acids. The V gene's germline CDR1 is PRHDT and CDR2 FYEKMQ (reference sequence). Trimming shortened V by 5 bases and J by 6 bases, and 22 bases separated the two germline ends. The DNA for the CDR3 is TGTGCCAGCAGCCAACGTTGGTGGGGCGGGGGCGCTGAAGCTTTCTTT. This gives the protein CASSQRWWGGGAEAFF.

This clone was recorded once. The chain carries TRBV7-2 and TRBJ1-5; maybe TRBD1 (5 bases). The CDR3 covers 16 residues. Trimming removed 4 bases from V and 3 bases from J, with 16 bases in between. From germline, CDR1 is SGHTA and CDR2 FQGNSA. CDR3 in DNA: TGTGCCAGCAGCTCAAGGGTAGTGGGGACCAATCAGCCCCAGCATTTT. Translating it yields CASSSRVVGTNQPQHF.

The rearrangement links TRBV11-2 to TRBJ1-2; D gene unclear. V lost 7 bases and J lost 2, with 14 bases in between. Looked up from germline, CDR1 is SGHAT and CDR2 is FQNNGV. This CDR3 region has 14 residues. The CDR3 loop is CASNPPFRNYGYTF. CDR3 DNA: TGTGCCAGCAACCCCCCTTTCCGAAACTATGGCTACACCTTC.